This T cell receptor beta chain was obtained from a study of blood T cell repertoires in COVID-19 (dated by TCRdb to the early 2020s). With respect to the entire study: The collaborator samples originated in the United States, Italy and Spain and spanned the acute and convalescent phases of COVID-19. The prospective study material was composed of cDNA or gDNA derived from T cells, B-cell-depleted T cells, or PBMCs. Subjects who had been exposed to COVID-19, were actively infected with it, or had recovered from it provided the deeply sampled blood TCRbeta repertoires that made up the dataset. The repertoires were released in a freely available public database meant as a resource for research on the immune response to SARS-CoV-2. The samples were drawn from two sources: the first 160 participants of the ongoing ImmuneRACE study, and 1,000 to 1,500 subjects contributed by 6 global collaborators. Sample metadata almost always included a de-identified subject ID, COVID-19 status, age in years and sex. Where available, HLA class I and class II types were obtained from metadata supplied by the sample provider rather than from assay-based typing. What the research found in general, with its limitations: The quantity of clinical and demographic metadata differed by source and by participant and was supplied without curation.

Collaborating institutions collected whole blood in K2EDTA tubes following their own protocols. For TCRbeta analysis, collaborators shipped samples in one of three forms: frozen whole blood, isolated PBMCs, or DNA extracted from either of those sample types. TCRbeta CDR3 regions were amplified from genomic DNA by means of the immunoSEQ Assay, a bias-controlled multiplex PCR. The study's own analysis went as follows. The number of nucleated cells in each sample was estimated from the amplification of reference gene primers within the assay. To quantify the absolute abundance of each unique TCRbeta CDR3 rearrangement, sequence reads were collapsed and filtered. For each sample, productive Simpson clonality was calculated as the square root of Simpson's diversity index across productive rearrangements. Here the immuneACCESS table is served through TCRdb, limited to in-frame sequences with V and J called. Missing clones are a known gap in these copies; in checked studies unresolved V genes cover under half, and the rest lacks a known reason. The V and J calls and clone size are taken from that table; D and trimming were inferred from the DNA. Here the sample has approximately 70,000 clones; 85% to 90% occur a single time. The ten largest clones capture under 25% of the sample.

This clone was seen a single time. The antigen this receptor binds is unknown. No qualities accompany the bases; no much larger clone lies one base away. Reading the germline V gene (reference sequence) gives CDR1 LGHDT and CDR2 YNNKEL. The CDR3 sequence holds 12 residues, the cysteine and phenylalanine included. The retained sequence is limited to the CDR3, 36 bases, with the frame set at the first base. The trim is 5 bases for V and 7 bases for J, with a gap of 12 bases between the germline ends. Sequences were obtained from peripheral blood. This chain joins TRBV3-1 (or the pseudogene TRBV3-2) to TRBJ2-7; there is no confident call for the D gene. The source is a human donor in a cohort sampled during active COVID-19. CDR3 loop: CASSSAPGEQYF. The DNA reads as follows: TGTGCCAGCAGCTCCGCCCCAGGTGAGCAGTACTTC.